The 27 T cell receptor beta chains reported below all come from one sample, sequenced in a study of T cells in Graves' hyperthyroidism and ophthalmopathy. Regions amplified from RNA transcripts were the TCR beta CDR3 regions. HTBI primers were the set used in a first-round RT-PCR of the TCR CDR3. A single record per CDR3 protein comes from TCRdb applying MiXCR to the multiplex PCR reads. The sample contains about 290,000 distinct CDR3 sequences, 13% of which appear only once. Sequencing was performed on blood. The receptors come from a woman between 25 and 40 years old with Graves' hyperthyroidism that later progressed to Graves' ophthalmopathy.

The chain joins TRBV12-3 or TRBV12-4 to TRBJ2-6, with TRBD1 as a possible D gene (6 bases). Trimming cost V 3 bases and J 2 bases, with 11 bases left between them. The CDR3 has 16 residues. The CDR3 DNA sequence: TGTGCCAGCAGTTTGGACAGCTCACCTGGGGCCAACGTCCTGACTTTC. Its protein product is CASSLDSSPGANVLTF.

This clonotype was seen ten or more times. The chain joins TRBV4-3 to TRBJ2-7, with 10 bases that match TRBD1. CDR1 LGHNA and CDR2 YSLEER come from the germline V gene. The CDR3 runs 16 residues. V shed 1 base and J 6 bases; nucleotides not matched to a gene: 9. The chain's CDR3 is CASSQGPGTGVREQYF. In DNA, the CDR3 is TGCGCCAGCAGCCAAGGGCCCGGGACAGGGGTTCGCGAGCAGTACTTC.

The chain is built from TRBV5-4 and TRBJ2-3; 8 nucleotides align to TRBD1. CDR1 and CDR2 from the germline V gene are SGHNT and YYREEE (reference sequence). After removal of 2 bases from V and 4 bases from J, the junction contained 3 bases not matched to a gene. This CDR3 comprises 14 residues. The CDR3 DNA follows: TGTGCCAGCAGCTTACAGGGGGAAGCAGATACGCAGTATTTT. It yields the protein CASSLQGEADTQYF.

The sample holds a few counts of this clonotype. The junction differs from germline at one of its ends, possibly a read error. The gene calls are TRBV6-2 or TRBV6-3 and TRBJ2-2; possibly TRBD2 for D (6 bases). Germline CDR1 MNHEY, CDR2 SVGEGT. The CDR3 is 13 amino acids. CDR3 DNA: TGTGCCAGCAGTTACGTCGGAACCGGGGGGCTGTTTTTT. Translated: CASSYVGTGGLFF.

In this sample, this clonotype turned up many times. This chain joins TRBV30 and TRBJ1-1, with D tentatively TRBD1 (6 bases). The germline V and J ends were trimmed by 4 bases and 5 bases, with 8 bases remaining between them. The CDR3 length is 11 residues. Germline lookup yields CDR1 GTSNPN and CDR2 SVGIG (reference sequence). CDR3 bases: TGTGCCTGGAAGGGGGGGACTGAAGCTTTCTTT. Protein sequence: CAWKGGTEAFF.

This clonotype was counted ten times or more. CDR3 protein: CASSPTINEQFF. The CDR3 DNA is TGTGCCAGCAGCCCCACGATCAATGAGCAGTTCTTC. This chain joins TRBV7-3 and TRBJ2-1, with no clear D. Germline V CDR1 and CDR2: SGHTA, FQGTGA. Deletions cut 5 bases from V and 6 bases from J, with 8 bases between. CDR3 size: 12 residues. Using reference TRBV7-3 and TRBJ2-1 for the parts outside the CDR3, the full variable domain is GAGVSQTPSNKVTEKGKYVELRCDPISGHTALYWYRQSLGQGPEFLIYFQGTGAADDSGLPNDRFFAVRPEGSVSTLKIQRTERGDSAVYLCASSPTINEQFFGPGTRLTVL.

This clonotype was observed at least ten times. The chain recombines TRBV27 with TRBJ2-5; D call uncertain. Germline V gene lookup returns CDR1 MNHEY and CDR2 SMNVEV (reference sequence). The V and J ends lost 2 bases and 7 bases respectively, with 14 bases between them. The CDR3 has 14 residues. CDR3 sequence reads: CASSLQAQWGTQYF. In nucleotides, the CDR3 is TGTGCCAGCAGTTTACAGGCCCAATGGGGGACCCAGTACTTC.

This clonotype has a count of ten or more. The rearrangement links TRBV9 to TRBJ2-1; the D is unclear. V was trimmed by 3 bases and J by 7 bases, leaving 17 bases between them. Germline values: CDR1 SGDLS, CDR2 YYNGEE. The CDR3 extends over 15 amino acids. The chain's CDR3 is CASSGEEWIVNEQFF. The CDR3, as DNA: TGTGCCAGCAGCGGGGAAGAGTGGATAGTTAATGAGCAGTTCTTC.

V gene TRBV20-1 combines with J gene TRBJ2-7, with D maybe TRBD1 (8 bases). Germline CDR1 reads DFQATT; CDR2 reads SNEGSKA (reference sequence). The CDR3 sequence is 14 residues long. V was trimmed by 0 bases and J by 8 bases, leaving 17 bases between them. CDR3 loop: CSARERTGRAKQYF. CDR3 nucleotides: TGCAGTGCTAGAGAAAGGACAGGGAGGGCCAAGCAGTACTTC.

This clonotype appeared many times. This rearrangement joins TRBV6-1 to TRBJ2-7; 8 bases fit TRBD1. V shed 5 bases, J shed 2 bases, and the junction held 5 bases outside the gene matches. This CDR3 is built from 14 residues. The V gene's germline CDR1 is MNHNS and CDR2 SASEGT. The CDR3 sequence is CASSPSGGPYEQYF. The CDR3, as DNA: TGTGCCAGCAGTCCGTCAGGGGGCCCCTACGAGCAGTACTTC.

V is TRBV7-3 and J is TRBJ2-1; no firm D call. The germline V and J ends were trimmed by 1 base and 6 bases, with 7 bases remaining between them. The CDR3 has 13 residues. CDR1 SGHTA and CDR2 FQGTGA come from the germline V gene. The CDR3: CASSLNFANEQFF. Written as DNA, the CDR3 is TGTGCCAGCAGCTTAAATTTTGCCAATGAGCAGTTCTTC.

The chain joins TRBV20-1 to TRBJ2-1, with 7 positions matching TRBD2. Trimming removed 6 bases from V and 1 base from J; junction bases left unmatched: 6. The CDR3 sequence is 14 residues long. The germline V gene has CDR1 DFQATT and CDR2 SNEGSKA (reference sequence). The CDR3 here is CSAEGGSSYNEQFF. The CDR3 coding sequence is TGCAGTGCCGAGGGCGGGAGTTCCTACAATGAGCAGTTCTTC.

This chain uses TRBV7-3 with TRBJ2-1; TRBD1 matches 8 bases. Trimming at V came to 4 bases and at J to 4 bases, leaving 6 bases not matched to a gene. Germline assignment: CDR1 SGHTA and CDR2 FQGTGA. CDR3 size: 15 residues. The CDR3 is CASSSQGALYNEQFF. CDR3 coding DNA: TGTGCCAGCAGCTCCCAGGGGGCCTTATACAATGAGCAGTTCTTC. Full variable domain (missing parts from reference TRBV7-3 and TRBJ2-1): GAGVSQTPSNKVTEKGKYVELRCDPISGHTALYWYRQSLGQGPEFLIYFQGTGAADDSGLPNDRFFAVRPEGSVSTLKIQRTERGDSAVYLCASSSQGALYNEQFFGPGTRLTVL.

The table lists this clonotype with many counts. The V and J genes are TRBV28 and TRBJ2-7, with a weak D call TRBD2 (5 bases). In germline, CDR1 is MDHEN, CDR2 SYDVKM. V was pared by 3 bases and J by 7 bases, with 10 bases between. CDR3 length: 12 residues. In DNA, the CDR3 is TGTGCCAGCAGTTTCCCCCGGGGTGAGCAGTACTTC. It translates to CASSFPRGEQYF.

Ten or more counts support this clonotype. The genes are TRBV27 and TRBJ2-3; the match to TRBD1 covers 7 bases. V lost 4 bases to trimming and J lost 5 bases; unmatched junction nucleotides: 9. Germline CDR1 is MNHEY and CDR2 is SMNVEV (reference sequence). The CDR3 sequence is 15 residues long. CDR3 protein: CASSSRDRGRDTQYF. DNA for the CDR3: TGTGCCAGCAGTTCCCGGGACAGAGGTAGAGATACGCAGTATTTT.

The chain joins TRBV14 to TRBJ2-1; 8 nucleotides match TRBD2. The DNA end favors TRBJ2-7, so the J call may be wrong. The CDR3 is 16 residues long. Germline V gene sequence: CDR1 SGHDN, CDR2 FVKESK. The CDR3 DNA reads TGTGCCAGCAGCCAAGGTGGCGGGAGGACCCACAATGAGCAGTACTTC. It codes for CASSQGGGRTHNEQYF.

The chain is built from TRBV4-2 and TRBJ1-1; TRBD1 might be the D (6 bases). Between the trimmed V and J ends, which lost 1 base and 5 bases, there was a span of 14 bases. Germline values: CDR1 LGHNA, CDR2 YNFKEQ. CDR3 length equals 15 residues. The CDR3: CASSQVIRGETEAFF. The CDR3 DNA reads TGTGCCAGCAGCCAAGTTATAAGGGGGGAGACTGAAGCTTTCTTT.

This clonotype was counted at least ten times. This sequence joins TRBV20-1 and TRBJ2-1; D is unclear. Germline lookup yields CDR1 DFQATT and CDR2 SNEGSKA (reference sequence). CDR3 length equals 14 residues. Between the trimmed V and J ends, which lost 3 bases and 6 bases, there was a span of 15 bases. CDR3 protein: CSASYPESGNEQFF. The CDR3, as DNA: TGCAGTGCTAGTTATCCGGAATCGGGCAATGAGCAGTTCTTC.

This clonotype was recorded many times. The V and J genes are TRBV12-3 or TRBV12-4 and TRBJ2-3; a possible D gene is TRBD1 (6 bases). Deletions cut 7 bases from V and 4 bases from J, with 18 bases between. The CDR3 is made up of 15 amino acids. CDR3 residues: CASTLGAQGPDTQYF. For the CDR3, the DNA is TGTGCCAGCACCTTAGGAGCGCAGGGGCCAGATACGCAGTATTTT.

This chain uses TRBV5-1 with TRBJ2-7; D is ambiguous. Looked up from germline, CDR1 is SGHRS and CDR2 is YFSETQ. V was trimmed by 4 bases and J by 5 bases, leaving 13 bases between them. The length of the CDR3 is 13 residues. In DNA, the CDR3 is TGCGCCAGCAGCGAATTTCTGGGCCACGAGCAGTACTTC. Translating it yields CASSEFLGHEQYF.

The chain links TRBV6-2 or TRBV6-3 to TRBJ2-5; the D is unclear. Germline V gene sequence: CDR1 MNHEY, CDR2 SVGEGT. This CDR3 has 11 amino acids. V shed 8 bases and J shed 5 bases, with 9 bases lying between them. The CDR3 sequence is CASQSMETQYF. The CDR3 coding sequence is TGTGCCAGCCAGAGCATGGAGACCCAGTACTTC.

At least ten counts were recorded for this clonotype. The chain is built from TRBV5-1 and TRBJ2-3, with TRBD1 matching 7 bases. The V gene end was trimmed by 2 bases and the J gene end by 5 bases; junction bases not matched to a gene: 2. The CDR3 sequence is 13 residues long. In germline, CDR1 is SGHRS, CDR2 YFSETQ. CDR3 amino acids: CASSLGTEDTQYF. CDR3 DNA sequence: TGCGCCAGCAGCTTAGGGACAGAAGATACGCAGTATTTT.

There are many counts of this clonotype. This chain connects TRBV28 to TRBJ1-5, with D unresolved. CDR3 size: 14 residues. V was pared by 10 bases and J by 0 bases, with 13 bases between. Germline values: CDR1 MDHEN, CDR2 SYDVKM. The CDR3 nucleotides read TGTGCCACCATCGATAACCATAGCAATCAGCCCCAGCATTTT. It is translated as CATIDNHSNQPQHF.

This clonotype was seen repeatedly, ten times or more. CDR3 amino acids: CASSIPARAGETQYF. The DNA for the CDR3 is TGTGCCAGCAGCATCCCGGCCAGGGCGGGGGAGACCCAGTACTTC. The chain links TRBV3-2 to TRBJ2-5; no DNA check was done on the table's D call, TRBD1. TRBV3-2 is assigned pseudogene status. The CDR3 runs to 15 residues.

This clonotype was found many times. The chain links TRBV6-1 to TRBJ1-2; TRBD1 matches 8 bases. CDR3 length: 14 residues. J gave up 7 bases and V 2 bases, and 6 bases lay outside the gene matches. CDR1 is MNHNS and CDR2 is SASEGT in the germline V gene. This chain's CDR3 is CASSELDREVGYTF. DNA for the CDR3: TGTGCCAGCAGTGAACTGGACAGGGAGGTTGGCTACACCTTC.

This clonotype was seen only a few times. The chain joins TRBV6-2 or TRBV6-3 to TRBJ1-2, with 8 bases fitting TRBD1. The CDR3 contains 14 residues. V trimming: 0 bases; J trimming: 8 bases; junction bases outside the gene matches: 5. CDR1 is MNHEY and CDR2 is SVGEGT in the germline V gene. The CDR3 DNA is TGTGCCAGCAGTTACTCGACAGGGGAAGGGGGCTACACCTTC. This encodes CASSYSTGEGGYTF.

This clonotype showed up many times. This chain joins TRBV2 and TRBJ2-2; D may be TRBD2 (6 bases). This CDR3 is built from 13 residues. The germline V gene encodes CDR1 SNHLY and CDR2 FYNNEI. The germline V and J ends were trimmed by 5 bases and 9 bases, with 13 bases remaining between them. The CDR3 sequence is CASSSLAARELFF. The CDR3 region has the DNA TGTGCCAGCAGTAGTTTAGCGGCTCGGGAGCTGTTTTTT.